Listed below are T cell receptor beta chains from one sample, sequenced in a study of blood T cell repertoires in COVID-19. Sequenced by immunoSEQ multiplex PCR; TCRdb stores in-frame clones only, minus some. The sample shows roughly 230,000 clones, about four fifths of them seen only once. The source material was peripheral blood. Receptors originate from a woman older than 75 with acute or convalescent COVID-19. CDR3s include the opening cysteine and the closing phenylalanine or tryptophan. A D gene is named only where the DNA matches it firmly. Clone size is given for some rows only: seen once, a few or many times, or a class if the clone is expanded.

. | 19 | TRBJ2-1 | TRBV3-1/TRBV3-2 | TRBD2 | CASSPTSGGAQFLHNEQFF | TGTGCCAGCAGCCCGACTAGCGGGGGGGCCCAATTCCTCCACAATGAGCAGTTCTTC
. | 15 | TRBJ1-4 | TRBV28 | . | CASSPQGATNEKLFF | TGTGCCAGCAGTCCACAGGGAGCAACTAATGAAAAACTGTTTTTT
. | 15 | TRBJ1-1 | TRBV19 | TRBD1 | CASSILEGQGAEAFF | TGTGCCAGTAGTATACTAGAGGGACAGGGGGCTGAAGCTTTCTTT
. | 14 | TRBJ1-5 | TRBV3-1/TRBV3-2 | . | CASSERGRNQPQHF | TGTGCCAGCAGCGAAAGAGGCAGAAATCAGCCCCAGCATTTT
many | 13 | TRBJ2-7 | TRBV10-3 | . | CAISQGSNYEQYF | TGTGCCATCAGCCAGGGTAGTAACTACGAGCAGTACTTC
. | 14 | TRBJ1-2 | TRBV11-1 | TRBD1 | CASSSRWQGDGYTF | TGTGCCAGCAGCTCCCGGTGGCAGGGGGATGGCTACACCTTC
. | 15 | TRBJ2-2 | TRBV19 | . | CASSSRLSGTGELFF | TGTGCCAGTAGTAGCCGACTCTCGGGCACCGGGGAGCTGTTTTTT
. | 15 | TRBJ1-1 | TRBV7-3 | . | CASSLDPSYRTEAFF | TGTGCCAGCAGCTTAGACCCATCATACAGGACTGAAGCTTTCTTT
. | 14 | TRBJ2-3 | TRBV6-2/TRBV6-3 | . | CASSYPTDSGEQYF | TGTGCCAGCAGTTACCCGACCGACTCGGGTGAGCAGTATTTT
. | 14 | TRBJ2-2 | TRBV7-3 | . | CASSEGVVTGELFF | TGTGCCAGCAGCGAGGGGGTTGTCACCGGGGAGCTGTTTTTT
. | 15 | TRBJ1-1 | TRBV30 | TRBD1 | CAWSNPGQGNTEAFF | TGTGCCTGGAGTAACCCGGGACAGGGTAACACTGAAGCTTTCTTT
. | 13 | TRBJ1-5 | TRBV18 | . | CASSSVVIQPQHF | TGTGCCAGCTCATCTGTAGTTATTCAGCCCCAGCATTTT
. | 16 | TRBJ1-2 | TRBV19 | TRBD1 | CASSMSTGTANYGYTF | TGTGCCAGTAGTATGAGTACCGGGACAGCTAACTATGGCTACACCTTC
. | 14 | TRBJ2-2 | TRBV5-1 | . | CASSSVPNTGELFF | TGCGCCAGCAGCTCTGTCCCTAACACCGGGGAGCTGTTTTTT
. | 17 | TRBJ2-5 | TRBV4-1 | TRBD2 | CASSPGLAGGSQETQYF | TGCGCCAGCAGCCCCGGACTAGCGGGGGGTTCTCAAGAGACCCAGTACTTC
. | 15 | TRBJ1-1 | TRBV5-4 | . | CASSPDRGGRTEAFF | TGTGCCAGCAGCCCGGACCGCGGGGGGAGGACTGAAGCTTTCTTT
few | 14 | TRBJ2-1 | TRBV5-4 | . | CASSLTSSDNEQFF | TGTGCCAGCAGCCTTACTAGCAGTGACAATGAGCAGTTCTTC
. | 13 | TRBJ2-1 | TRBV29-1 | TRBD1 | CSVAQTGGNEQFF | TGCAGCGTTGCCCAGACAGGGGGGAATGAGCAGTTCTTC
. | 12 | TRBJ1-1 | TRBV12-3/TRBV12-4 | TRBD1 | CASTLAGGRAFF | TGTGCCAGCACCCTCGCAGGGGGTAGAGCTTTCTTT
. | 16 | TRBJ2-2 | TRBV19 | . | CASSIPGGASYGELFF | TGTGCCAGTAGTATCCCCGGGGGAGCCTCCTACGGGGAGCTGTTTTTT
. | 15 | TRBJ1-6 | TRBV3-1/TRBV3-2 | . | CASSQDGRRASPLHF | TGTGCCAGCAGCCAAGATGGCAGGAGGGCGTCACCCCTCCACTTT
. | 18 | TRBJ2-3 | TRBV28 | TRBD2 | CASSHQGLEMANHDTQYF | TGTGCCAGCAGTCATCAGGGACTAGAAATGGCTAACCACGATACGCAGTATTTT
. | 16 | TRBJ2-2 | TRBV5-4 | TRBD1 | CASSLDATGGSGELFF | TGTGCCAGCAGCTTGGATGCGACAGGGGGCTCCGGGGAGCTGTTTTTT
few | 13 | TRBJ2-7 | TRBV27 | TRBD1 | CASSRSGGLEQYF | TGTGCCAGCAGTAGGTCAGGGGGCCTCGAGCAGTACTTC
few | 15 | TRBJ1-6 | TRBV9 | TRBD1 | CASSVRTGGNSPLHF | TGTGCCAGCAGCGTAAGAACAGGGGGCAACTCACCCCTCCACTTT
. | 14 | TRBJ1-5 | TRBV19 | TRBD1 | CASKDRGPFGPQHF | TGTGCCAGCAAGGACAGGGGGCCCTTCGGGCCCCAGCATTTT
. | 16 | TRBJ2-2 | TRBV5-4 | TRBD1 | CASSSRDRGDTGELFF | TGTGCCAGCAGCTCCCGGGACAGGGGCGACACCGGGGAGCTGTTTTTT
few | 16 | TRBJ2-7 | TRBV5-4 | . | CASSLAGGAVTYEQYF | TGTGCCAGCAGCTTGGCCGGGGGTGCGGTCACCTACGAGCAGTACTTC
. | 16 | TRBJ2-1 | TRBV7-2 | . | CASSLASSGSHNEQFF | TGTGCCAGCAGCCTGGCTAGTTCGGGGTCGCACAATGAGCAGTTCTTC
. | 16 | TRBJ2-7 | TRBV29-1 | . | CSVEDPTGTSTHEQYF | TGCAGCGTTGAAGATCCAACGGGGACTTCTACCCACGAGCAGTACTTC
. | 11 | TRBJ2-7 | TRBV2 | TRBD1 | CASRQGYEQYF | TGTGCCAGCAGACAGGGGTACGAGCAGTACTTC
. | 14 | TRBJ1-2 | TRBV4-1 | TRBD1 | CASSQLDRVIGYTF | TGCGCCAGCAGCCAGCTGGACAGGGTGATTGGCTACACCTTC
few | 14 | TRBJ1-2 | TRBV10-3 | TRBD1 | CAISESLTGSGYTF | TGTGCCATCAGTGAGTCACTGACAGGGTCAGGCTACACCTTC
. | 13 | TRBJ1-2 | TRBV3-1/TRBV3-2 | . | CASSQTGDYGYTF | TGTGCCAGCAGTCAAACAGGCGACTATGGCTACACCTTC
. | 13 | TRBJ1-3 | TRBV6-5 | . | CASSSSGDGTIYF | TGTGCCAGCAGTTCCTCAGGGGATGGCACCATATATTTT
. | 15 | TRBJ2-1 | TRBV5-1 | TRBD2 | CASSWQGLATNEQFF | TGCGCCAGCAGCTGGCAAGGACTAGCAACCAATGAGCAGTTCTTC
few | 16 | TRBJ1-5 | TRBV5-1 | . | CASSLGYGVGNQPQHF | TGCGCCAGCAGCTTGGGATACGGGGTCGGCAATCAGCCCCAGCATTTT